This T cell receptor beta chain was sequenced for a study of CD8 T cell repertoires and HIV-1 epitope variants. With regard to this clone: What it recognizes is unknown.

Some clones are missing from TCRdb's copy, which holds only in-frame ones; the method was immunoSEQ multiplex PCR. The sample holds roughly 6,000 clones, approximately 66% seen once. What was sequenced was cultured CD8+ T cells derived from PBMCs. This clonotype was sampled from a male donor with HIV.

The CDR3 DNA reads TGTGCCAGCAAGAGTACAGGGAGCACAGATACGCAGTATTTT. This sequence encodes CASKSTGSTDTQYF. The chain couples TRBV9 to TRBJ2-3; possibly TRBD1 for D (6 bases). The ends were cut back, 6 bases at V and 0 bases at J, with 11 bases in the middle. The CDR3 spans 14 residues. The germline V gene encodes CDR1 SGDLS and CDR2 YYNGEE.